This is a list of T cell receptor beta chains from one sample in a study of a mutant IDH1 vaccine in newly diagnosed glioma. Only in-frame clones appear in the TCRdb table, and some are missing; sequencing was by immunoSEQ multiplex PCR. The repertoire holds around 42,000 clones, approximately 83% seen once, with approximately 1.5% in the top ten. For these TCRs, the target antigens are not known. The specimen comprised PBMCs, sampled from a glioma patient whose treatment included an IDH1 peptide vaccine. Receptor source: a man aged 40-49 years with glioma. The conserved cysteine and the conserved F or W are not part of the CDR3 here. D genes are given only for firm matches.

d_call,v_call,j_call,cdr3_aa
NA,TRBV7-9,TRBJ1-1,ASSVSNLNTEAF
TRBD1,TRBV28,TRBJ2-7,ASSSTLGQGLGYEQY
NA,TRBV6-6,TRBJ2-5,ASSLEDYQETQY
NA,TRBV18,TRBJ2-2,ASSGDGTGELF
NA,TRBV5-1,TRBJ2-1,ASSAGSTPYNEQF
TRBD1,TRBV7-2,TRBJ1-3,ASSLVSSWTGTGNTIY
TRBD1,TRBV6-5,TRBJ2-1,ASTVHRGPYNEQF
TRBD1,TRBV30,TRBJ1-1,AWSVSQLYLGSGGTEAF
NA,TRBV5-1,TRBJ2-5,ASSSQDFQETQY
NA,TRBV5-1,TRBJ2-1,ASSFSDTYNEQF
TRBD2,TRBV13,TRBJ2-7,ASSSRLAVIYEQY
TRBD2,TRBV6-1,TRBJ2-1,ASRRTSGNNEQF
NA,TRBV28,TRBJ2-7,ASSLSREQY
NA,TRBV6-5,TRBJ2-2,ASSYTVPGELF
NA,TRBV10-3,TRBJ2-1,AISESARDNEQF
TRBD1,TRBV27,TRBJ2-7,ASSLRGYSSYEQY
NA,TRBV2,TRBJ2-2,ASRSRNTGELF
NA,TRBV27,TRBJ1-2,ASSLWGGPSI
NA,TRBV6-5,TRBJ1-1,ASSSIRENTEAF
NA,TRBV4-2,TRBJ2-5,ASSQEPLQETQY
NA,TRBV5-4,TRBJ2-3,ASSLSGTDTQY
NA,TRBV5-1,TRBJ2-2,ASSYRENTGELF
TRBD2,TRBV7-6,TRBJ2-1,ASSSPSGIGGDEQF
TRBD1,TRBV28,TRBJ2-1,ASRRTGAYNEQF
NA,TRBV1,TRBJ2-7,TSSHQGPSYEQY
NA,TRBV5-6,TRBJ1-2,ASSFDATGSSGYT
TRBD1,TRBV10-3,TRBJ2-7,AISRGTGTVFYEQY
NA,TRBV9,TRBJ1-2,ASSLPLDDRGGYT
NA,TRBV5-1,TRBJ1-1,ASRDPLNTEAF
NA,TRBV5-1,TRBJ2-1,ASSGQRAGSTNAQF
NA,TRBV7-7,TRBJ2-5,ASSKTPGPQETQY
NA,TRBV9,TRBJ2-1,ASSVTYNEQF
NA,TRBV7-9,TRBJ1-1,ASATRGGNTEAF
NA,TRBV19,TRBJ2-5,ASSITGETQY
TRBD1,TRBV10-3,TRBJ2-7,AISDPSRDSYEQY
TRBD2,TRBV5-6,TRBJ2-3,ASSFGLAGDLDTQY
NA,TRBV6-5,TRBJ2-7,ASSSPEPPYEQY
NA,TRBV6-5,TRBJ2-2,ASSFKPQGSGELF
NA,TRBV4-3,TRBJ2-5,ASSPGQAGDQY
NA,TRBV2,TRBJ2-5,ASSETGGETQY
NA,TRBV6-1,TRBJ1-5,ASSEQVFGNQPQH